The T cell receptor beta chain described here comes from a study of cytomegalovirus exposure and HLA in healthy donors. Study details: In an early release, HLA-typed donors contributed tens of millions of unique TCR sequences.

Study outcomes and limitations: High sensitivity and specificity were reportedly achieved when the classifier diagnosed cytomegalovirus status.

As concerns this clone: Its specificity is not known.

Primers: 60 Vbeta forward and 13 Jbeta reverse. Here immunoSEQ multiplex PCR was the method, and the copy in TCRdb shows in-frame clones only, minus some. The sample lists about 110,000 clones, roughly 80% seen once, with 2% to 2.5% in the top ten. The sequence came from a man aged 25-40 years in good health and CMV-seronegative. Sequences were obtained from PBMCs.

CDR3 protein: CAWRVEGATEAFF. The CDR3, as DNA: TGTGCCTGGAGGGTCGAGGGGGCAACTGAAGCTTTCTTT. This chain uses TRBV30 with TRBJ1-1; 7 nucleotides line up with TRBD1. The germline gives CDR1 GTSNPN, CDR2 SVGIG (reference sequence). V shed 3 bases and J 5 bases; nucleotides not matched to a gene: 6. The CDR3 is 13 residues long.